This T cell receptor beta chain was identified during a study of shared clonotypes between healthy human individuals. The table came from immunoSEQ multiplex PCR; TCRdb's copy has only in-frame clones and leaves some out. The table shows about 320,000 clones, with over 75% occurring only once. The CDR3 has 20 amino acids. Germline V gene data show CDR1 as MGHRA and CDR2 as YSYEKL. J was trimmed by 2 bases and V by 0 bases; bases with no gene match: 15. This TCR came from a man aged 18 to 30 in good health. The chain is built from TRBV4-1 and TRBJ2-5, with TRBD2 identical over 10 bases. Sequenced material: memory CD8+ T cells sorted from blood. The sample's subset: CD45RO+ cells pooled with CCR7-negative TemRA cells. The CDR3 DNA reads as TGCGCCAGCAGCCAAGAACGAATCCTAGCGGGAGTAGGACTGCAAGAGACCCAGTACTTC. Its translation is CASSQERILAGVGLQETQYF.